The 18 T cell receptor beta chains below all came from one sample that was sequenced in a study of cytomegalovirus exposure and HLA in healthy donors. PCR primers comprised 60 Vbeta and 13 Jbeta primers. Measured with immunoSEQ multiplex PCR; TCRdb has only the in-frame clones, and not every one. The top ten clones hold around 2.1% of a sample with 150,000 to 200,000 clones, over 70% of them seen once. The sequenced material came from PBMCs. These receptors all come from a woman aged 18 to 35 in good health and CMV-seropositive.

The genes are TRBV5-5 and TRBJ1-6, with D perhaps TRBD1 (6 bases). CDR1 is SGHKS and CDR2 is YYEKEE in the germline V gene (reference sequence). The CDR3 is 14 amino acids. Trimming pared 1 base from V and 11 bases from J, leaving 13 bases between. The DNA for the CDR3 is TGTGCCAGCAGCTTGCTCCAGGACAGAACACCCCTCCACTTT. It is translated as CASSLLQDRTPLHF.

This clone appeared a few times. The rearrangement links TRBV29-1 to TRBJ2-6; TRBD1 matches at 7 bases. The CDR3 is 17 residues long. Germline CDR1 is SQVTM and CDR2 is ANQGSEA. The V and J ends lost 5 bases and 0 bases, in that order; junction bases with no gene match: 10. The CDR3 nucleotides are TGCAGCGTTTCGACCGGGACAGTTCTCTCTGGGGCCAACGTCCTGACTTTC. It is translated as CSVSTGTVLSGANVLTF.

The chain is built from TRBV11-2 and TRBJ1-1; D call uncertain. Trimming pared 5 bases from V and 5 bases from J, leaving 9 bases between. The germline V gene has CDR1 SGHAT and CDR2 FQNNGV. This CDR3 is 12 amino acids long. The DNA for the CDR3 is TGTGCCAGCAGCCGAGGTGGTACTGAAGCTTTCTTT. As protein: CASSRGGTEAFF.

The chain combines TRBV5-1 with TRBJ2-1, with TRBD1 matching over 8 bases. J was trimmed by 4 bases and V by 4 bases; bases with no gene match: 7. Per germline, CDR1 SGHRS and CDR2 YFSETQ. CDR3 length: 15 residues. The CDR3 DNA is TGCGCCAGCAGCCCCAACAGGGGGTCTTACAATGAGCAGTTCTTC. Its translation: CASSPNRGSYNEQFF.

This chain joins TRBV18 and TRBJ2-7, with 8 bases lining up with TRBD1. The CDR3 spans 13 residues. Germline loops: CDR1 KGHSH, CDR2 LQKENI. V was clipped by 4 bases and J by 3 bases; unmatched bases: 2. The CDR3 protein is CASSHGQGYEQYF. CDR3 nucleotide sequence: TGTGCCAGCTCACACGGACAGGGCTACGAGCAGTACTTC.

The V call is TRBV28, the J call TRBJ1-1, with D uncertain. Trimming stripped 10 bases from V and 12 bases from J, with 15 bases between. The CDR3 totals 10 residues. Germline lookup yields CDR1 MDHEN and CDR2 SYDVKM. CDR3 loop: CATLMRETFF. The CDR3 DNA reads TGTGCCACTTTGATGAGGGAGACTTTCTTT.

CDR3 amino acids: CASRGGPGEQFF. The DNA for the CDR3 is TGTGCCAGCAGAGGCGGTCCGGGGGAGCAGTTCTTC. The rearrangement links TRBV27 to TRBJ2-1; D may be TRBD2 (5 bases). This CDR3 comprises 12 residues. V was clipped by 6 bases and J by 10 bases, with 13 bases between them. The germline V gene has CDR1 MNHEY and CDR2 SMNVEV (reference sequence).

The V call is TRBV30, the J call TRBJ2-4; 10 bases map to TRBD1. The J segment lost 8 bases and the V segment lost 5 bases, leaving 9 bases of the junction unmatched. This CDR3 has 14 residues. CDR1 GTSNPN and CDR2 SVGIG come from the germline V gene (reference sequence). For the CDR3, the DNA is TGTGCCTGGGGTCCGGGACAGGGGTTTGACATTCAGTACTTC. The encoded protein is CAWGPGQGFDIQYF.

Of note for this clone: Other DNA sequences in this sample translate to the same CDR3. CDR3 DNA sequence: TGTGCCAGTAGTGACAGGGGGCGCTCGGAAAAACTGTTTTTT. This codes for CASSDRGRSEKLFF. V and J are TRBV19 and TRBJ1-4; 10 nucleotides align to TRBD1. V lost 5 bases, J lost 8 bases, and 5 bases stayed unmatched. Germline CDR1 and CDR2: LNHDA and SQIVND (reference sequence). The CDR3 length is 14 residues.

V and J are TRBV5-6 and TRBJ2-7; 7 nucleotides match TRBD2. With V trimmed by 6 bases and J by 6 bases, 12 bases remained unmatched. Per germline, CDR1 SGHDT and CDR2 YYEEEE. This CDR3 region has 14 residues. CDR3 in DNA: TGTGCCAGCATCGGAGGCGGGGGTCGCCTCGAGCAGTACTTC. This translates into CASIGGGGRLEQYF.

The chain has TRBV2 and TRBJ1-5; D is possibly TRBD1 (5 bases). Germline V CDR1 and CDR2: SNHLY, FYNNEI. CDR3 length: 15 amino acids. Trimming left V 7 bases short and J 3 bases short, with 16 bases between. The CDR3, as DNA: TGTGCCAGCACCGCGGAGGGAGGGGTCAATCAGCCCCAGCATTTT. It is translated as CASTAEGGVNQPQHF. Filled out from reference TRBV2 and TRBJ1-5, the complete variable domain reads EPEVTQTPSHQVTQMGQEVILRCVPISNHLYFYWYRQILGQKVEFLVSFYNNEISEKSEIFDDQFSVERPDGSNFTLKIRSTKLEDSAMYFCASTAEGGVNQPQHFGDGTRLSIL.

J is TRBJ2-4 and V is TRBV29-1, with D maybe TRBD2 (6 bases). The V end lost 6 bases, the J end lost 0 bases, and 9 bases lay between the germline ends. Germline V lookup: CDR1 SQVTM, CDR2 ANQGSEA. The CDR3 is made up of 13 amino acids. The CDR3 protein is CSVRGIAKNIQYF. Written as DNA, the CDR3 is TGCAGCGTACGGGGGATAGCCAAAAACATTCAGTACTTC. Combining the CDR3 with reference TRBV29-1 and TRBJ2-4 gives the whole variable domain SAVISQKPSRDICQRGTSLTIQCQVDSQVTMMFWYRQQPGQSLTLIATANQGSEATYESGFVIDKFPISRPNLTFSTLTVSNMSPEDSSIYLCSVRGIAKNIQYFGAGTRLSVL.

The chain links TRBV15 to TRBJ2-7, with D unclear. CDR1 is LNHNV and CDR2 is YYDKDF in the germline V gene (reference sequence). Trimming stripped 0 bases from V and 2 bases from J, with 8 bases between. The CDR3 has 14 residues. The CDR3, as DNA: TGTGCCACCAGCAGAGATGCGGAAACCTACGAGCAGTACTTC. Amino acids: CATSRDAETYEQYF.

This chain joins TRBV7-9 and TRBJ1-1; the D is unclear. CDR1 is SEHNR and CDR2 is FQNEAQ in the germline V gene (reference sequence). Trimming stripped 5 bases from V and 0 bases from J, with 7 bases between. The CDR3 sequence is 13 residues long. CDR3 sequence (DNA): TGTGCCAGCAGCCCCGTTTTGAACACTGAAGCTTTCTTT. Protein sequence: CASSPVLNTEAFF.

The V call is TRBV13, the J call TRBJ2-3; D unresolved. Germline CDR1 and CDR2: PRHDT and FYEKMQ (reference sequence). The V and J ends lost 4 bases and 0 bases respectively, with 2 bases between them. The CDR3 runs 12 residues. The CDR3 loop is CASSSSTDTQYF. The CDR3, as DNA: TGTGCCAGCAGCTCTAGCACAGATACGCAGTATTTT. Based on the CDR3 plus reference TRBV13 and TRBJ2-3, the full variable domain is AAGVIQSPRHLIKEKRETATLKCYPIPRHDTVYWYQQGPGQDPQFLISFYEKMQSDKGSIPDRFSAQQFSDYHSELNMSSLELGDSALYFCASSSSTDTQYFGPGTRLTVL.

CDR3 sequence: CASSFLQGAAYGYTF. The CDR3 nucleotides are TGCGCCAGCAGCTTTTTACAGGGGGCGGCCTATGGCTACACCTTC. This chain joins TRBV5-1 and TRBJ1-2; 9 bases fit TRBD1. With V trimmed by 2 bases and J by 4 bases, 6 bases remained unmatched. The germline CDR1 and CDR2 sequences are SGHRS and YFSETQ. This CDR3 is built from 15 residues.

The rearrangement uses TRBV5-8 and TRBJ2-3, with TRBD2 matching 9 bases. The CDR3 contains 16 residues. J was trimmed by 3 bases and V by 2 bases; bases with no gene match: 7. Per the germline V gene, CDR1 is SGHTS and CDR2 is YDEGEE. CDR3: CASSFGSSGATDTQYF. The CDR3 coding sequence is TGTGCCAGCAGCTTTGGGTCTAGCGGGGCAACAGATACGCAGTATTTT.

The chain uses TRBV29-1 and TRBJ1-3; D is unclear. V was cut by 5 bases and J by 0 bases, with 8 bases left in between. The CDR3 length is 13 residues. The germline CDR1 and CDR2 sequences are SQVTM and ANQGSEA. DNA for the CDR3: TGCAGCGTTTACAGTCACTCTGGAAACACCATATATTTT. This sequence encodes CSVYSHSGNTIYF.